The T cell receptor (beta chain) under discussion was sequenced for a study of OX40 agonist ivuxolimab in advanced cancers. The data were produced by immunoSEQ multiplex PCR, yet TCRdb's version contains in-frame clones alone and is incomplete. The sample lists fewer than 100,000 clones, about nine tenths occurring once. The length of the CDR3 is 11 residues. CDR1 and CDR2 (germline): MNHNY, SVGAGI (reference sequence). Trimming stripped 8 bases from V and 4 bases from J, with 8 bases between. This specimen was CD4+ or CD8+ T cells sorted from blood, taken in a trial of the OX40 agonist ivuxolimab. The source of this sequence is an adult with an advanced solid tumor such as melanoma, head and neck, liver or kidney cancer. This chain uses TRBV6-6 with TRBJ2-5; D gene uncertain. The CDR3 DNA reads TGTGCCAGCGTATTCCGAGAGACCCAGTACTTC. Protein: CASVFRETQYF.